The 9 T cell receptor beta chains below come from one sample, sequenced in a study of blood T cell repertoires in COVID-19. Sequenced by immunoSEQ multiplex PCR; TCRdb stores in-frame clones only, minus some. Of 250,000 to 350,000 clones in the sample, around 89% were seen once. Specimen: peripheral blood. These receptors came from a man between 18 and 29 years old who had recovered from COVID-19.

Remarks on this clone: One end of the junction varies from germline; a read error may be responsible. The chain couples TRBV5-5 to TRBJ2-2, with D perhaps matching TRBD2 (6 bases). CDR3 length: 17 residues. CDR1 is SGHKS and CDR2 is YYEKEE in the germline V gene (reference sequence). The CDR3 sequence: CASTLMGGPVVIGELFF. The CDR3 region has the DNA TGTGCCAGCACCTTGATGGGGGGACCTGTGGTAATCGGGGAGCTGTTTTTT. Full variable domain (rest looked up from reference TRBV5-5 and TRBJ2-2): DAGVTQSPTHLIKTRGQQVTLRCSPISGHKSVSWYQQVLGQGPQFIFQYYEKEERGRGNFPDRFSARQFPNYSSELNVNALLLGDSALYLCASTLMGGPVVIGELFFGEGSRLTVL.

On this clone: Other DNA sequences from this sample encode an identical CDR3 as well. The chain uses TRBV5-1 and TRBJ2-7, with a tentative D call TRBD1 (5 bases). The CDR3 runs 13 residues. Germline values: CDR1 SGHRS, CDR2 YFSETQ. Trimming removed 7 bases at V and 4 bases at J, with 15 bases between. The CDR3 protein is CASSPDTRYEQYF. The DNA of the CDR3 is TGCGCCAGCTCCCCGGACACCAGATACGAGCAGTACTTC.

The CDR3: CATGRETIYTF. The CDR3 DNA follows: TGTGCCACCGGGAGGGAAACTATCTACACCTTC. This chain uses TRBV6-5 with TRBJ1-2; D remains unclear. CDR3 size: 11 residues. Per germline, CDR1 MNHEY and CDR2 SVGAGI. The V and J ends lost 10 bases and 10 bases respectively, with 16 bases between them.

Note on this clone: This same CDR3 is encoded by further DNA sequences in the sample. The chain couples TRBV5-1 to TRBJ1-1, with D uncertain. Trimming cost V 1 base and J 2 bases, with 9 bases left between them. CDR1 is SGHRS and CDR2 is YFSETQ in the germline V gene. The CDR3 consists of 14 residues. This CDR3 is CASSLTGANTEAFF. The CDR3 nucleotides read TGCGCCAGCAGCTTGACCGGTGCTAACACTGAAGCTTTCTTT.

This rearrangement joins TRBV7-9 to TRBJ2-1, with 11 bases matching TRBD2. V shed 1 base and J 5 bases; nucleotides not matched to a gene: 4. The CDR3 is 16 amino acids. Per the germline V gene, CDR1 is SEHNR and CDR2 is FQNEAQ (reference sequence). The CDR3 protein is CASSLEGLAANNEQFF. The CDR3 DNA follows: TGTGCCAGCAGCTTAGAGGGACTAGCGGCGAACAATGAGCAGTTCTTC.

This clone was seen only once. The CDR3 region is CASSAASAGEGEKLFF. The CDR3 DNA reads as TGTGCCAGCAGTGCCGCCTCGGCCGGGGAGGGGGAAAAACTGTTTTTT. The chain recombines TRBV28 with TRBJ1-4; TRBD1 is a possible D gene (5 bases). Trimming took 5 bases from V and 8 from J, leaving 21 bases between them. The length of the CDR3 is 16 residues. In germline, CDR1 is MDHEN, CDR2 SYDVKM.

The CDR3, as DNA: TGTGCCAGCTCCTCGGGACTAGCGGGAGTCGAGCAGTACTTC. It translates to CASSSGLAGVEQYF. This rearrangement joins TRBV6-5 to TRBJ2-7; TRBD2 aligns across 14 bases. The germline CDR1 and CDR2 sequences are MNHEY and SVGAGI. The CDR3 is 14 amino acids. V lost 8 bases and J lost 6; bases outside the gene matches: 6.

The chain employs TRBV5-4 and TRBJ2-7; 8 nucleotides line up with TRBD2. The CDR3 is made up of 18 amino acids. Germline trimming cut 3 bases from V and 1 base from J; bases unmatched to any gene: 15. CDR1 is SGHNT and CDR2 is YYREEE in the germline V gene (reference sequence). The CDR3 is CASSSGTQSSSGSYEQYF. The CDR3 nucleotides read TGTGCCAGCAGCTCCGGGACCCAGTCCTCTAGCGGGTCCTACGAGCAGTACTTC.

V usage is TRBV24-1 and J usage is TRBJ1-2, with D perhaps TRBD1 (6 bases). V was cut by 4 bases and J by 3 bases, with 20 bases left in between. Germline CDR1 and CDR2: KGHDR and SFDVKD. CDR3 length: 17 amino acids. DNA for the CDR3: TGTGCCACCAGTGAGGATACTTCTGGGGGCGGCTACTATGGCTACACCTTC. As protein: CATSEDTSGGGYYGYTF.